These 9 T cell receptor beta chains share one sample of origin, sequenced in a study of T cells in Graves' hyperthyroidism and ophthalmopathy. TCR beta CDR3 sequences were amplified from RNA transcripts. The HTBI primer set drove a first-round RT-PCR of the TCR CDR3. One entry per CDR3 protein results from TCRdb running MiXCR on the multiplex PCR reads. The repertoire consists of about 350,000 distinct CDR3 sequences, with 15% to 20% occurring once and the leading ten covering roughly a sixth. The sequenced sample was blood. These receptor sequences come from a woman between 40 and 55 years old with Graves' ophthalmopathy.

This clonotype occurred many times. The chain uses TRBV27 and TRBJ1-2, with TRBD1 identical over 9 bases. Germline trimming cut 5 bases from V and 4 bases from J; bases unmatched to any gene: 11. The CDR3 loop spans 16 amino acids. Looked up from germline, CDR1 is MNHEY and CDR2 is SMNVEV (reference sequence). Written as DNA, the CDR3 is TGTGCCAGCAGTCACCTCGCGGGACAGGGACTCTATGGCTACACCTTC. Translation: CASSHLAGQGLYGYTF.

This clonotype was detected a few times. This may stem from a read error, because a much larger clone lies one nucleotide away. The chain recombines TRBV30 with TRBJ1-1; tentatively, D is TRBD1 (5 bases). The CDR3 runs 12 residues. With 2 bases removed from V and 10 bases from J, the gap between germline ends came to 14 bases. Looked up from germline, CDR1 is GTSNPN and CDR2 is SVGIG (reference sequence). Here the CDR3 DNA reads TGTGCCTGGAGTACCCTACAGGATGGAGCTTTCTTT. The encoded protein is CAWSTLQDGAFF.

A few counts support this clonotype. The V call is TRBV6-1, the J call TRBJ2-7, with 11 bases identical to TRBD2. The germline CDR1 and CDR2 sequences are MNHNS and SASEGT. The CDR3 has 14 residues. J was trimmed by 4 bases and V by 4 bases; bases with no gene match: 3. The CDR3 DNA is TGTGCCAGCAGTGCTAGCGGGAGGAGGTACGAGCAGTACTTC. Protein: CASSASGRRYEQYF.

The chain is built from TRBV12-3 or TRBV12-4 and TRBJ1-1; D remains ambiguous. The CDR3 consists of 13 residues. The germline V and J ends were trimmed by 7 bases and 6 bases, with 15 bases remaining between them. CDR3 DNA sequence: TGTGCCAGCACCCAACCCCTGGTACCTGAAGCTTTCTTT. Its protein is CASTQPLVPEAFF.

The sample holds many counts of this clonotype. This chain joins TRBV15 and TRBJ2-5; the D call may be TRBD1 or TRBD2 (5 bases each). V lost 3 bases and J lost 2, with 16 bases in between. The CDR3 length is 16 residues. CDR1 is LNHNV, CDR2 YYDKDF, per germline (reference sequence). The CDR3 DNA is TGTGCCACCAGCAGTGCTCCGGGACGTCGACAAGAGACCCAGTACTTC. Protein: CATSSAPGRRQETQYF.

Turning to this clonotype: Being one base from a much bigger clone, this may be a read error. The rearrangement joins TRBV11-1 to TRBJ2-7, with D perhaps TRBD1 or TRBD2 (5 bases each). Germline V gives CDR1 SGHAT, CDR2 FQDESV (reference sequence). The CDR3 covers 12 residues. The germline V and J ends were trimmed by 5 bases and 5 bases, with 10 bases remaining between them. The CDR3 protein is CASSGDHHEQYF. In DNA form, the CDR3 reads TGTGCCAGCAGCGGGGACCACCACGAGCAGTACTTC.

The rearrangement joins TRBV6-1 to TRBJ2-5, with D perhaps matching TRBD2 (9 bases). The CDR3 sequence is 18 residues long. The V end was cut by 7 bases, the J end by 4 bases, with 28 bases between. Germline lookup yields CDR1 MNHNS and CDR2 SASEGT. CDR3 loop: CASKPDRGSGRSGETQYF. The DNA of the CDR3 is TGTGCCAGCAAGCCCGACAGGGGCAGCGGGAGGTCGGGAGAGACCCAGTACTTC.

This clonotype was counted ten times or more. The rearrangement uses TRBV20-1 and TRBJ2-7; TRBD1 matches 9 bases. Trimming at V came to 4 bases and at J to 1 base, leaving 5 bases not matched to a gene. The CDR3 runs to 14 residues. CDR1 DFQATT and CDR2 SNEGSKA come from the germline V gene (reference sequence). The CDR3 coding sequence is TGCAGTGCTATCCCCGGGACAGGGTCCTACGAGCAGTACTTC. This translates into CSAIPGTGSYEQYF.

In this sample, this clonotype turned up many times. The chain employs TRBV4-3 and TRBJ2-1; D ambiguous. This CDR3 contains 15 residues. The V gene's germline CDR1 is LGHNA and CDR2 YSLEER. Trimming pared 1 base from V and 0 bases from J, leaving 7 bases between. The CDR3 DNA sequence: TGCGCCAGCAGCCAAGGCCTTGGCTCCTACAATGAGCAGTTCTTC. Protein sequence: CASSQGLGSYNEQFF.